The text below deals with one T cell receptor beta chain. Germline V gene lookup returns CDR1 DFQATT and CDR2 SNEGSKA (reference sequence). The CDR3 is 11 amino acids. Trimming took 5 bases from V and 3 from J, leaving 8 bases between them. The data are from a study of cytomegalovirus exposure and HLA in healthy donors. The PCR had 60 Vbeta and 13 Jbeta primers. Assay used: immunoSEQ multiplex PCR; TCRdb lists only in-frame clones, some missing. The sample has 110,000 to 150,000 clones; roughly 80% are singletons. Source material: PBMCs. The sequence came from a woman aged 45-65 years in good health and CMV-seropositive. The chain links TRBV20-1 to TRBJ2-7, with a weak D call TRBD1 (5 bases). The CDR3 is CSAVDSYEQYF. The DNA of the CDR3 is TGCAGTGCTGTTGACAGCTACGAGCAGTACTTC.